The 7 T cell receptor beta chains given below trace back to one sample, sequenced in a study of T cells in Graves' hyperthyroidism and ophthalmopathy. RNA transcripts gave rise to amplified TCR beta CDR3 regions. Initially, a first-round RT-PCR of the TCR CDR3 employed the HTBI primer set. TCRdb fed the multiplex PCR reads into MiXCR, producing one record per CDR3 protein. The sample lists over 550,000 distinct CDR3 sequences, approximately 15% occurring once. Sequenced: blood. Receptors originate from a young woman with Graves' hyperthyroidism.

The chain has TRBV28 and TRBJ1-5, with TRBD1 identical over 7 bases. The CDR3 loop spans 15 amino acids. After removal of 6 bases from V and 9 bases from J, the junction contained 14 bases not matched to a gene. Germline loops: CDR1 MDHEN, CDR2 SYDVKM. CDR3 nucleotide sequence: TGTGCCAGCAGGAATCCGACAGGGCCCGCTCGGCCCCAGCATTTT. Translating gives CASRNPTGPARPQHF.

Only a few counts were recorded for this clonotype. The DNA for the CDR3 is TGCGCCAGCAGCCAACCGACCGGGGAGCAGTACTTC. Translating it yields CASSQPTGEQYF. The rearrangement links TRBV5-1 to TRBJ2-7, with D uncertain. The CDR3 loop spans 12 amino acids. Trimming stripped 4 bases from V and 7 bases from J, with 12 bases between. Germline-derived CDR1 and CDR2 are SGHRS and YFSETQ.

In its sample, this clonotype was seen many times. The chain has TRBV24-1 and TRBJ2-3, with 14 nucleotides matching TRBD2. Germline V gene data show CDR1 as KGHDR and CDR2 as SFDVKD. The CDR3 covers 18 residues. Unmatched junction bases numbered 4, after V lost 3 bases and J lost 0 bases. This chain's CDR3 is CATSDPGTSGGSTDTQYF. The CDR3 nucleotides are TGTGCCACCAGTGATCCCGGGACTAGCGGGGGTAGCACAGATACGCAGTATTTT.

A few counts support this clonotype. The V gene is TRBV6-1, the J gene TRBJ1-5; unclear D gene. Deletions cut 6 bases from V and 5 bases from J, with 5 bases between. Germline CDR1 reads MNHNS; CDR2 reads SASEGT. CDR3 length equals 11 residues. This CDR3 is CASSHHQPQHF. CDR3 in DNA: TGTGCCAGCAGCCACCATCAGCCCCAGCATTTT.

DNA for the CDR3: TGCAGTGCTAGAGGACCCGGGTCCCAAGGGCAGTTCTTC. Protein: CSARGPGSQGQFF. The V call is TRBV20-1, the J call TRBJ2-1, with D unresolved. Trimming stripped 1 base from V and 12 bases from J, with 16 bases between. Germline assignment: CDR1 DFQATT and CDR2 SNEGSKA (reference sequence). This CDR3 spans 13 amino acids.

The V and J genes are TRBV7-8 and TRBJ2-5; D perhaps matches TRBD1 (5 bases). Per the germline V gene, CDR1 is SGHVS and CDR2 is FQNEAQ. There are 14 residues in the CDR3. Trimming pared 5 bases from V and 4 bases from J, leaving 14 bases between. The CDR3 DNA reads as TGTGCCAGCAGCCAGGGAATCGTCGGAGAGACCCAGTACTTC. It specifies CASSQGIVGETQYF.

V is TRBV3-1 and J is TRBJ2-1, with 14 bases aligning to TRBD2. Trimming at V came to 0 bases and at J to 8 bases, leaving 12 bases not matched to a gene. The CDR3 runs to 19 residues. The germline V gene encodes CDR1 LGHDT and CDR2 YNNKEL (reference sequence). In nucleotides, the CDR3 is TGTGCCAGCAGCCAAGACTCGAGACTAGCGGGGGGGCCTCTTCATGAGCAGTTCTTC. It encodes CASSQDSRLAGGPLHEQFF.